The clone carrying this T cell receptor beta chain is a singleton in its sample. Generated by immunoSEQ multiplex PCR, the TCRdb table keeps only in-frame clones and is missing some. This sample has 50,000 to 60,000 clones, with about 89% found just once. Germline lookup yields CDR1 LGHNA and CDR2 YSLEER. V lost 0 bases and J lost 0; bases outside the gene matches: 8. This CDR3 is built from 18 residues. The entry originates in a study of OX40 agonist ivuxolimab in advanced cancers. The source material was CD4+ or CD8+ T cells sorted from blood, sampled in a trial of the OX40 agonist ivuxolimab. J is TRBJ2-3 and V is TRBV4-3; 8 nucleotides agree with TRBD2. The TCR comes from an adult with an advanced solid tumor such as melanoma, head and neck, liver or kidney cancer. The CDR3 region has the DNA TGCGCCAGCAGCCAAGAACGCGGAGCGGGAGATAGCACAGATACGCAGTATTTT. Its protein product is CASSQERGAGDSTDTQYF.